This T cell receptor (beta chain) is from a study of technical replicates of blood from several donors. CDR3 size: 16 residues. Germline loops: CDR1 PRHDT, CDR2 FYEKMQ (reference sequence). Germline trimming cut 5 bases from V and 5 bases from J; bases unmatched to any gene: 12. Assay used: immunoSEQ multiplex PCR; TCRdb lists only in-frame clones, some missing. The table lists more than 55,000 clones, roughly nine tenths of them singletons. Sequencing was done on a sample of PBMCs. The gene calls are TRBV13 and TRBJ2-5; TRBD2 aligns across 9 bases. The source of this sequence is a human donor in good health. Some clones in this sample may be carry-over from other donors' samples. The CDR3 reads CASSPLRAGGPETQYF. Written as DNA, the CDR3 is TGTGCCAGCAGCCCCCTTCGGGCGGGGGGGCCTGAGACCCAGTACTTC.